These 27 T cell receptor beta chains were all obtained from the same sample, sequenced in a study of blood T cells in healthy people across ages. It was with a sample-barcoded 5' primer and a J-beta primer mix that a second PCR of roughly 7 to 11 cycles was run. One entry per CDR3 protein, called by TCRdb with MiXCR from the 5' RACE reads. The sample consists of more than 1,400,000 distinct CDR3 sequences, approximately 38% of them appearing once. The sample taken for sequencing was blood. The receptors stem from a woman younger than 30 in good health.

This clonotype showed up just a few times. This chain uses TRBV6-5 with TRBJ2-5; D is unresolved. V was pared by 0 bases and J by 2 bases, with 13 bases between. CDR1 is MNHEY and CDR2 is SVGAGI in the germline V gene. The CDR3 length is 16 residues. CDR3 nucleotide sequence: TGTGCCAGCAGTTACTCCCCCCCAGGCCCTCAAGAGACCCAGTACTTC. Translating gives CASSYSPPGPQETQYF.

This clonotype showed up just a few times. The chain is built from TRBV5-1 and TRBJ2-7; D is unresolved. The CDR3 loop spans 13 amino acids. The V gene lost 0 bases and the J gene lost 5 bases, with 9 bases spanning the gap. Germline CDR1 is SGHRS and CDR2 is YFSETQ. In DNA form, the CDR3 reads TGCGCCAGCAGCTTGGCCCCCTTCGACGAGCAGTACTTC. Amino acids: CASSLAPFDEQYF.

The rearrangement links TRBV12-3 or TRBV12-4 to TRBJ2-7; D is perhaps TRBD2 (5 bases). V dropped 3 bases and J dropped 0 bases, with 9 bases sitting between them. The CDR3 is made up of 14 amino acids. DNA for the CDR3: TGTGCCAGCAGTTTCAGGCGGGCCTCCTACGAGCAGTACTTC. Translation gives CASSFRRASYEQYF.

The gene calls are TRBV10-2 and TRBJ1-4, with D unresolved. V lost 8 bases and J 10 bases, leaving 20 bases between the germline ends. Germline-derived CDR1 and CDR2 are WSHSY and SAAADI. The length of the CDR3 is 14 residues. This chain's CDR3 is CASVSSPVGGKLFF. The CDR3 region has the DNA TGCGCCAGCGTCAGTTCCCCGGTAGGCGGAAAACTGTTTTTT.

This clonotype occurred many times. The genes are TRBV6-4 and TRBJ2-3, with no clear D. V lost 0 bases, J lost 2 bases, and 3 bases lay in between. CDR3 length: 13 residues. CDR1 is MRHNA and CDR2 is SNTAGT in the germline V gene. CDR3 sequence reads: CASSDSTTDTQYF. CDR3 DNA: TGTGCCAGCAGTGACTCGACCACAGATACGCAGTATTTT.

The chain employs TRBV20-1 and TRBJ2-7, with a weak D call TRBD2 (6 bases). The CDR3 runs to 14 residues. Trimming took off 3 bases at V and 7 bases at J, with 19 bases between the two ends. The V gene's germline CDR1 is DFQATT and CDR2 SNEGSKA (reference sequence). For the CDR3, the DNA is TGCAGTGCTAGTGTGGCTAGCGCCTACAATGAGCAGTACTTC. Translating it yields CSASVASAYNEQYF.

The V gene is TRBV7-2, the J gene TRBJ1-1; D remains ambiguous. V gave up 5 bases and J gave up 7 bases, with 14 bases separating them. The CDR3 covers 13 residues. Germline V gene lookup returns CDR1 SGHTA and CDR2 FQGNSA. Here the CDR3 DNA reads TGTGCCAGCAGCAAGAGAGTAGGAAGTGAAGCTTTCTTT. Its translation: CASSKRVGSEAFF.

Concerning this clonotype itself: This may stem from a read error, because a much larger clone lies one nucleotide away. Here the CDR3 reads CASSSAVTYEQYF. CDR3 nucleotides: TGTGCCAGCAGCTCGGCGGTGACTTACGAGCAGTACTTC. J is TRBJ2-5 and V is TRBV6-2 or TRBV6-3, with D unresolved. The tail of the sequence fits TRBJ2-7 better, so the J call may be wrong. This CDR3 comprises 13 residues. The germline V gene encodes CDR1 MNHEY and CDR2 SVGEGT.

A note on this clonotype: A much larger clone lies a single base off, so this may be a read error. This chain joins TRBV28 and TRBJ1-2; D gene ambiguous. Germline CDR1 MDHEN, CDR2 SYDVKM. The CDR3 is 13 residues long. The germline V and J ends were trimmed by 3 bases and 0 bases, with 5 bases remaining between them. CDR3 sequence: CASSFAANYGYTF. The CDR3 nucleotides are TGTGCCAGCAGTTTCGCAGCTAACTATGGCTACACCTTC.

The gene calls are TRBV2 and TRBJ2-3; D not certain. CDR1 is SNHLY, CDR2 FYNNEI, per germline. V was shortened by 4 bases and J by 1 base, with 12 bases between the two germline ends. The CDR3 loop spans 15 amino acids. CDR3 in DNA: TGTGCCAGCAGTGCAGAGAAGGTCGGCACAGATACGCAGTATTTT. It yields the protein CASSAEKVGTDTQYF.

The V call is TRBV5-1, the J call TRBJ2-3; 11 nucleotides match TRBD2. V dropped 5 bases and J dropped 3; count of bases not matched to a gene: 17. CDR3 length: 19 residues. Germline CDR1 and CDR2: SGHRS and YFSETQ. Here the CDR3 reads CASSYQGLADNPETDTQYF. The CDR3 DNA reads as TGCGCCAGCAGTTATCAGGGACTAGCGGACAACCCGGAAACAGATACGCAGTATTTT. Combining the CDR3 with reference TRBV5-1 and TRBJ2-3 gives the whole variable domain KAGVTQTPRYLIKTRGQQVTLSCSPISGHRSVSWYQQTPGQGLQFLFEYFSETQRNKGNFPGRFSGRQFSNSRSEMNVSTLELGDSALYLCASSYQGLADNPETDTQYFGPGTRLTVL.

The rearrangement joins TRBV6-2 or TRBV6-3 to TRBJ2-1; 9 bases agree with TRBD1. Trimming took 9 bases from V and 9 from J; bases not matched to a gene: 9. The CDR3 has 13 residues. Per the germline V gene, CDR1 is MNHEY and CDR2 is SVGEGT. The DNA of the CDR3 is TGTGCCAGTGACAGGGGGTCCTCCTCTGAGCAGTTCTTC. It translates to CASDRGSSSEQFF.

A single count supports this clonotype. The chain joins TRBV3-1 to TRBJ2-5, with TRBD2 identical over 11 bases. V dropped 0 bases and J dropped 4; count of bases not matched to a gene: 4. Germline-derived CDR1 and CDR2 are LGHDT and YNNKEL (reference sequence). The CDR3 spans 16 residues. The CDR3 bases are TGTGCCAGCAGCCAAGATACTAGCGGGAGAACAGAGACCCAGTACTTC. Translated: CASSQDTSGRTETQYF.

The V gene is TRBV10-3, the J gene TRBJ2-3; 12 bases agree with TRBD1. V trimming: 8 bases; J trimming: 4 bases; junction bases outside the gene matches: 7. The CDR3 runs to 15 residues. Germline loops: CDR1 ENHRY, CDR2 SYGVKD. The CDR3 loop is CAIGTGGGGADTQYF. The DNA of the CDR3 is TGTGCCATCGGGACAGGGGGCGGGGGCGCAGATACGCAGTATTTT.

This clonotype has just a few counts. This CDR3 is CASSEGTSVLSDTQYF. CDR3 nucleotide sequence: TGCGCCAGCAGTGAGGGGACTAGCGTCTTGTCAGATACGCAGTATTTT. The V call is TRBV10-2, the J call TRBJ2-3; the match to TRBD2 covers 10 bases. Trimming at V came to 2 bases and at J to 4 bases, leaving 6 bases not matched to a gene. Germline assignment: CDR1 WSHSY and CDR2 SAAADI. There are 16 residues in the CDR3.

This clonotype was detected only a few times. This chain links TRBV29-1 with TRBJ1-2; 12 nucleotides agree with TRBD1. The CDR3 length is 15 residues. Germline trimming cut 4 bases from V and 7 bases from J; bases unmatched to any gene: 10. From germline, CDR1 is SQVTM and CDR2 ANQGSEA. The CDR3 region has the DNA TGCAGCGTTGGGGGACAGGGGGCGCCGCCCATTGGCTACACCTTC. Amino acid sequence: CSVGGQGAPPIGYTF.

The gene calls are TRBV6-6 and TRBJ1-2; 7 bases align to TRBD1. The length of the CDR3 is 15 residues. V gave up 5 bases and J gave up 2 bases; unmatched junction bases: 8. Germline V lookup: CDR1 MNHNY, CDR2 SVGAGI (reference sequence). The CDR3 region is CASSKQGPPNYGYTF. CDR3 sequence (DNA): TGTGCCAGCAGTAAACAGGGGCCCCCCAACTATGGCTACACCTTC.

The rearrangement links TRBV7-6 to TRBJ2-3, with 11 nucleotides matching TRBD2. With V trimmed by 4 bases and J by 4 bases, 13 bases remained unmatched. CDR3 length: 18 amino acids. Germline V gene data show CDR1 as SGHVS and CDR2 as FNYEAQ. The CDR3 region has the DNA TGTGCCAGCAGCTCTCTTGGGGGACTAGCGGCATTCGCAGATACGCAGTATTTT. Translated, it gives CASSSLGGLAAFADTQYF.

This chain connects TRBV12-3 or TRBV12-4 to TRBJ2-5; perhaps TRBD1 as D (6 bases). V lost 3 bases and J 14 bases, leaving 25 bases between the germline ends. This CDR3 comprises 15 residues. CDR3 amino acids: CASSFSTGTYGEQYF. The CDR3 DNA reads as TGTGCCAGCAGTTTCTCGACAGGAACCTACGGCGAGCAATACTTC.

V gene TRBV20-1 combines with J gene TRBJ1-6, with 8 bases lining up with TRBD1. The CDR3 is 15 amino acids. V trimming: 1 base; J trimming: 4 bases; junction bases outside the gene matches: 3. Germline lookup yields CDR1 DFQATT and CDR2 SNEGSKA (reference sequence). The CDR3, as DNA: TGCAGTGCTAGAGGCCAGGGGGCGTATAATTCACCCCTCCACTTT. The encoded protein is CSARGQGAYNSPLHF.

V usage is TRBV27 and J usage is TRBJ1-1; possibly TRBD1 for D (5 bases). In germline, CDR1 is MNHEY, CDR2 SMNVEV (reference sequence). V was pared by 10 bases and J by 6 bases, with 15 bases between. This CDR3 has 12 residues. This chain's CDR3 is CATRQGTAEAFF. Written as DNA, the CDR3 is TGTGCCACCCGGCAGGGTACGGCTGAAGCTTTCTTT.

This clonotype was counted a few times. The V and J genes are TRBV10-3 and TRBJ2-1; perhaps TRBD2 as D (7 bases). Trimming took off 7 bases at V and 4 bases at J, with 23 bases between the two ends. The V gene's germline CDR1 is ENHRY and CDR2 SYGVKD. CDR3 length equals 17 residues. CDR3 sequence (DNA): TGTGCCATCACCCCAGAGAAGGGGGGGGCAAGGTACAATGAGCAGTTCTTC. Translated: CAITPEKGGARYNEQFF.

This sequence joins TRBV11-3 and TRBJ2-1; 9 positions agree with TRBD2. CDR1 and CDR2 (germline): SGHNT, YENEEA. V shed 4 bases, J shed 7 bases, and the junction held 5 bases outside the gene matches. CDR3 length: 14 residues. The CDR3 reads CASSSPGLANEQFF. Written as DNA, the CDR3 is TGTGCCAGCAGCTCCCCCGGACTAGCGAATGAGCAGTTCTTC.

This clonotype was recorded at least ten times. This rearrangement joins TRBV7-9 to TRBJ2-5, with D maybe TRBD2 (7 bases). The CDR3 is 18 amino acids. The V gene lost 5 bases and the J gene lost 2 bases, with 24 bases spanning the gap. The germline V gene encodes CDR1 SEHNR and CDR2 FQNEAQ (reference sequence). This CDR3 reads CASSPGIWGLAEQETQYF. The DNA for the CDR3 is TGTGCCAGCAGCCCCGGTATATGGGGGCTAGCGGAACAAGAGACCCAGTACTTC.

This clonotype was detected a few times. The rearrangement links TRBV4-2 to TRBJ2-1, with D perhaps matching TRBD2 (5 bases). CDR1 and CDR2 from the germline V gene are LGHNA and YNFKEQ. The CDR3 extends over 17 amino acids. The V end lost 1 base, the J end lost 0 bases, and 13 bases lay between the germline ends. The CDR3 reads CASSQVGRGSSYNEQFF. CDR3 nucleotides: TGTGCCAGCAGCCAAGTAGGTCGGGGAAGCTCCTACAATGAGCAGTTCTTC.

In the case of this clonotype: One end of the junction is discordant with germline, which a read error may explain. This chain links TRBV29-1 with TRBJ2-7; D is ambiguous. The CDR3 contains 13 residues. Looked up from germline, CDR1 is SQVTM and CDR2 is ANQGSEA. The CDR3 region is CRVDSGSPYEQYF. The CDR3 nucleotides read TGCAGGGTTGATTCCGGGTCCCCCTACGAGCAGTACTTC.

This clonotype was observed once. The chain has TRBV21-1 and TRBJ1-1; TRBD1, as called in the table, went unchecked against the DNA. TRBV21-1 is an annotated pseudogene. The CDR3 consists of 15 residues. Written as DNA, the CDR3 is TGTGCCAGCAGCAAAGACCGGGGAAAGAACACTGAAGCTTTCTTT. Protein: CASSKDRGKNTEAFF.